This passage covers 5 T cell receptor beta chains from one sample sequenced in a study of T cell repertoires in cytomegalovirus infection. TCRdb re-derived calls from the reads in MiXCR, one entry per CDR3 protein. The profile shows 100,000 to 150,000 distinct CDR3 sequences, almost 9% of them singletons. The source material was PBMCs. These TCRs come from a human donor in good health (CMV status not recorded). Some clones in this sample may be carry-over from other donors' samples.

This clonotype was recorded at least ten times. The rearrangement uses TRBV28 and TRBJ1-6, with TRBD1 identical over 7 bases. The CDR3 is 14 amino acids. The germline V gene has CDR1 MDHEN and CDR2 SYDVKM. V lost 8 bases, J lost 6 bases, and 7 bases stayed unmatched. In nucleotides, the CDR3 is TGTGCCAGCCGGGACAGTGAAGTTAATTCACCCCTCCACTTT. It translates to CASRDSEVNSPLHF.

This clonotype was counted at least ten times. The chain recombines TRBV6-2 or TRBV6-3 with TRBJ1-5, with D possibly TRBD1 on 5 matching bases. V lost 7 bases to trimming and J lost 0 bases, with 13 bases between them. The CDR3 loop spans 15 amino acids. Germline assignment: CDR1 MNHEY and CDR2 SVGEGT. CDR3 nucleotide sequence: TGTGCCAGCACTCGGGACGGTCTTAGCAATCAGCCCCAGCATTTT. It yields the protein CASTRDGLSNQPQHF.

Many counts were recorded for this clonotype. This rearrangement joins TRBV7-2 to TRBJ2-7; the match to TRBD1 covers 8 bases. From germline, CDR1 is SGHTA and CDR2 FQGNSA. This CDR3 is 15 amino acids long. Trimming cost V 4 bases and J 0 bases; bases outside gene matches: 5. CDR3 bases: TGTGCCAGCAGCTCCGACAGGGGACGCTCCTACGAGCAGTACTTC. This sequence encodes CASSSDRGRSYEQYF.

The CDR3 coding sequence is TGTGCCAGCTCACCGGGCAGGGAGGTGGCAGATACGCAGTATTTT. Encoded protein: CASSPGREVADTQYF. The chain employs TRBV18 and TRBJ2-3; perhaps TRBD2 as D (6 bases). The germline CDR1 and CDR2 sequences are KGHSH and LQKENI. V was clipped by 3 bases and J by 4 bases, with 14 bases between them. CDR3 length: 15 residues.

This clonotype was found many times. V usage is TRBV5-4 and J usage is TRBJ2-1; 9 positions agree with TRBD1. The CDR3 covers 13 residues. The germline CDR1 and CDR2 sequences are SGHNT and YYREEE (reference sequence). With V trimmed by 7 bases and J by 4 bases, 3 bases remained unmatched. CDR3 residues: CASEGQGYNEQFF. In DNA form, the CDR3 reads TGTGCCAGCGAGGGACAGGGATACAATGAGCAGTTCTTC.